The table lists the clone carrying this T cell receptor (beta chain) with a few counts. Its cognate antigen is unknown. The CDR3 runs 20 residues. Trimming removed 0 bases at V and 3 bases at J, with 27 bases between. Germline CDR1 and CDR2: MNHNS and SASEGT. Construction of the TCRbeta library involved unique molecular identifiers. TCRdb re-analysed the PCR reads in MiXCR, keeping a single row per CDR3 protein. The sample has some 460,000 distinct CDR3 sequences; 15% to 20% are singletons. These data belong to a study of T-cell reconstitution after alpha-beta-depleted transplantation in children. Overall study findings and caveats: About two months after transplant, alpha-beta T cells reportedly came from several hundred expanded graft clones.

This specimen was PBMCs, mostly from graft donor cells, taken 360 days after TCRalphabeta/CD19-depleted stem cell transplant. This clonotype was sampled from a boy under three years old who had a stem cell transplant for Wiskott-Aldrich syndrome, so the T cells may come from the graft donor. V gene TRBV6-1 combines with J gene TRBJ2-7, with no clear D. The CDR3 DNA sequence: TGTGCCAGCAGTGAAGCGCGCCCAATATTTCGGGCAGGAACTTACTACGAGCAGTACTTC. Protein product: CASSEARPIFRAGTYYEQYF.